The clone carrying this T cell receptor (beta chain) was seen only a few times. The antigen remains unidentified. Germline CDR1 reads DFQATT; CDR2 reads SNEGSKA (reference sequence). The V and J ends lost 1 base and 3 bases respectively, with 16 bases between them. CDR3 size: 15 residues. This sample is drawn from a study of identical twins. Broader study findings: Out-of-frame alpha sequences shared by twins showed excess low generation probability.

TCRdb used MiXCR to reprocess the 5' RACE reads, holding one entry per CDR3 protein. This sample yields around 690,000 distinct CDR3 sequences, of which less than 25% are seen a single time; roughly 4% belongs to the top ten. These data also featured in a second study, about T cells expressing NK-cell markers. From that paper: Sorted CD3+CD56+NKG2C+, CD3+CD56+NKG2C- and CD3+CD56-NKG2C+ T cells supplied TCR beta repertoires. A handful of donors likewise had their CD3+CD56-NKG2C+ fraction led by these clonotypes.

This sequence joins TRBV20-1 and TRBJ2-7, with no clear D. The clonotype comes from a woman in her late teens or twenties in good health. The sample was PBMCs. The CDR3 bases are TGCAGTGCTAGAGTACTGAGCGCCGGGTTCTACGAGCAGTACTTC. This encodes CSARVLSAGFYEQYF.